This TCR beta chain was sequenced for a study of T cells after yellow fever vaccination. Study-wide results and caveats: Faster peaking, at day 5 versus 15, marked a secondary response that was weaker. Post-booster repertoires contained most primary-vaccination clones again (around 96% CD4, less than 90% CD8). The CD4 compartment and the CD8 compartment contained a small share of clonotypes in common.

TCRdb used MiXCR to reprocess the 5' RACE reads, holding one entry per CDR3 protein. The table includes hundreds of thousands of distinct CDR3 sequences, roughly 4.3% detected once. This clonotype has more than one count but fewer than ten. Antigen unknown. This specimen was PBMCs, taken 5 days after the yellow fever booster vaccination. The sequence was obtained from a man younger than 30 who received the YFV17D yellow fever vaccine.

The CDR3 coding sequence is TGTGCCAGCAGTGAATATGGGAGTTACGAGCAGTACGTC. It yields the protein CASSEYGSYEQYV. This chain joins TRBV2 and TRBJ2-7; tentative D call: TRBD2 (5 bases). The CDR3 contains 13 residues. Trimming took 2 bases from V and 4 from J, leaving 9 bases between them. CDR1 and CDR2 (germline): SNHLY, FYNNEI.